The rows below give T cell receptor beta chains drawn from one sample of a study of T-cell memory formation after mild COVID-19. TCRdb recomputed calls from the 5' RACE reads with MiXCR, one row per CDR3 protein. The sample records around 340,000 distinct CDR3 sequences, more than 20% being singletons. Sequencing was performed on PBMCs or a T cell subset sorted from them (not recorded which). These TCRs come from an adult woman who had mild COVID-19 (a few samples of this study predate the infection). Cell type and time point are not known. Both conserved end residues are part of each CDR3. D genes are given only for firm matches. Clone size is stated in some rows and not others, as once, few, many or a class when expanded.

V: TRBV5-1
size: NA
J: TRBJ1-6
D: NA
CDR3: CASSSLGGDANSPLHF
DNA: TGCGCCAGCAGCTCTCTCGGCGGGGACGCGAATTCACCCCTCCACTTT

V: TRBV25-1
size: NA
J: TRBJ1-2
D: NA
CDR3: CASSERSDSYGYTF
DNA: TGTGCCAGCAGTGAAAGGTCAGACAGCTATGGCTACACCTTC

V: TRBV27
size: NA
J: TRBJ2-3
D: NA
CDR3: CASSLLYTDTQYF
DNA: TGTGCCAGCAGTTTATTGTACACAGATACGCAGTATTTT

V: TRBV30
size: NA
J: TRBJ2-7
D: NA
CDR3: CAWSVFEPEYEQYF
DNA: TGTGCCTGGAGTGTGTTTGAACCAGAGTACGAGCAGTACTTC

V: TRBV24-1
size: NA
J: TRBJ2-3
D: TRBD2
CDR3: CATSDLTGVIAGAVTDTQYF
DNA: TGTGCCACCAGTGATTTAACAGGGGTTATAGCGGGAGCCGTCACAGATACGCAGTATTTT

V: TRBV9
size: few
J: TRBJ2-5
D: TRBD2
CDR3: CASSVAGTGLDQETQYF
DNA: TGTGCCAGCAGCGTAGCTGGGACGGGACTAGATCAAGAGACCCAGTACTTC

V: TRBV24-1
size: NA
J: TRBJ1-2
D: TRBD1
CDR3: CATSDWTGRSYGYTF
DNA: TGTGCCACCAGTGATTGGACAGGGCGCAGCTATGGCTACACCTTC

V: TRBV6-5
size: NA
J: TRBJ2-7
D: NA
CDR3: CASSYLGREYEQYF
DNA: TGTGCCAGCAGTTACTTGGGCAGAGAATACGAGCAGTACTTC

V: TRBV4-1
size: few
J: TRBJ2-5
D: NA
CDR3: CASSPAGGVRETQYF
DNA: TGCGCCAGCAGCCCCGCCGGGGGAGTCAGAGAGACCCAGTACTTC

V: TRBV7-2
size: NA
J: TRBJ1-2
D: NA
CDR3: CASSLEVTGAGYTF
DNA: TGTGCCAGCAGCTTAGAGGTTACGGGGGCTGGCTACACCTTC

V: TRBV12-3/TRBV12-4
size: few
J: TRBJ2-3
D: NA
CDR3: CASRYADTQYF
DNA: TGTGCCAGCAGGTACGCCGATACGCAGTATTTT

V: TRBV24-1
size: few
J: TRBJ2-5
D: TRBD1
CDR3: CATSDYGRDRGVVTRETQYF
DNA: TGTGCCACCAGTGACTACGGGAGGGACAGGGGGGTGGTAACCCGGGAGACCCAGTACTTC

V: TRBV19
size: NA
J: TRBJ2-7
D: TRBD2
CDR3: CASSSGLAGNYEQYF
DNA: TGTGCCAGTAGTTCAGGTCTAGCGGGAAACTACGAGCAGTACTTC

V: TRBV6-5
size: few
J: TRBJ1-5
D: NA
CDR3: CASSYGYSTQPQHF
DNA: TGTGCCAGCAGTTACGGTTACTCGACTCAGCCCCAGCATTTT

V: TRBV29-1
size: NA
J: TRBJ2-5
D: TRBD2
CDR3: CSAASGPQETQYF
DNA: TGCAGCGCCGCTAGCGGGCCCCAAGAGACCCAGTACTTC

V: TRBV6-1
size: many
J: TRBJ1-1
D: NA
CDR3: CASSEVNRNEAFF
DNA: TGTGCCAGCAGTGAAGTTAACAGGAATGAAGCTTTCTTT

V: TRBV7-2
size: NA
J: TRBJ2-1
D: NA
CDR3: CASSSPNYNEQFF
DNA: TGTGCCAGCAGCTCCCCGAACTACAATGAGCAGTTCTTC

V: TRBV27
size: few
J: TRBJ2-7
D: TRBD2
CDR3: CATSLASGVIYEQYF
DNA: TGTGCCACCAGTCTAGCCAGCGGGGTAATCTACGAGCAGTACTTC

V: TRBV7-6
size: few
J: TRBJ2-1
D: NA
CDR3: CASSPGTSLGEQFF
DNA: TGTGCCAGCAGCCCCGGGACCTCTCTGGGTGAGCAGTTCTTC

V: TRBV12-3/TRBV12-4
size: NA
J: TRBJ1-1
D: NA
CDR3: CASSLITGSEKAFF
DNA: TGTGCCAGCAGTTTAATCACGGGGTCGGAGAAAGCTTTCTTT

V: TRBV24-1
size: NA
J: TRBJ2-3
D: NA
CDR3: CATSEATGVATDTQYF
DNA: TGTGCCACCAGTGAAGCTACGGGGGTAGCCACAGATACGCAGTATTTT

V: TRBV7-9
size: NA
J: TRBJ2-7
D: NA
CDR3: CASSGTLYEQYF
DNA: TGTGCCAGCTCCGGGACTCTCTACGAGCAGTACTTC

V: TRBV5-1
size: NA
J: TRBJ2-2
D: NA
CDR3: CASRLTDGDTGELFF
DNA: TGCGCCAGCAGATTGACGGACGGCGACACCGGGGAGCTGTTTTTT

V: TRBV10-3
size: few
J: TRBJ2-3
D: TRBD2
CDR3: CATGLAGTDTQYF
DNA: TGTGCCACCGGACTAGCGGGCACAGATACGCAGTATTTT

V: TRBV5-1
size: NA
J: TRBJ1-3
D: NA
CDR3: CASSPVSGGGNTTYF
DNA: TGCGCCAGCAGCCCCGTGTCTGGGGGTGGAAACACCACATATTTT

V: TRBV15
size: few
J: TRBJ2-1
D: NA
CDR3: CATKGESSYNEQFF
DNA: TGTGCCACCAAAGGGGAAAGCTCCTACAATGAGCAGTTCTTC

V: TRBV4-1
size: few
J: TRBJ2-7
D: NA
CDR3: CASSQDPDNAYEQYF
DNA: TGCGCCAGCAGCCAAGACCCCGACAACGCCTACGAGCAGTACTTC

V: TRBV10-3
size: few
J: TRBJ2-7
D: NA
CDR3: CAISESFSPQGGYEQYF
DNA: TGTGCCATCAGTGAGTCGTTTTCACCTCAAGGGGGATACGAGCAGTACTTC

V: TRBV10-3
size: NA
J: TRBJ2-1
D: NA
CDR3: CAISDRGGYNEQFF
DNA: TGTGCCATCAGCGACAGGGGAGGGTACAATGAGCAGTTCTTC

V: TRBV5-1
size: many
J: TRBJ2-7
D: NA
CDR3: CASSLGRLWDPYEQYF
DNA: TGCGCCAGCAGCTTGGGGCGTTTATGGGACCCCTACGAGCAGTACTTC

V: TRBV9
size: NA
J: TRBJ2-1
D: TRBD2
CDR3: CASSVARRGREGREAYNEQFF
DNA: TGTGCCAGCAGCGTAGCTCGTAGGGGGCGGGAGGGCCGTGAAGCCTACAATGAGCAGTTCTTC